This TCR beta chain was documented in a study of shared clonotypes between healthy human individuals. In the study overall: Used for every donor were three CD4 naive, three CD4 memory, two CD8 naive and one CD8 memory plate.

Trimming removed 2 bases from V and 7 bases from J; junction bases left unmatched: 11. CDR3 size: 15 residues. The germline gives CDR1 SGHTA, CDR2 FQGNSA. Each of the donors was a healthy adult who was HIV-negative and had not had a recent acute infection or vaccination. It was into CD45RA+ naive and CD45RA-negative memory subsets that the CD4+ cells were split. Here immunoSEQ multiplex PCR was the method, and the copy in TCRdb shows in-frame clones only, minus some. The data hold 550,000 to 850,000 clones, with 55% to 75% observed a single time. The chain couples TRBV7-2 to TRBJ2-7; TRBD2 aligns across 7 bases. The TCR comes from a woman aged 25 to 39 in good health. Sequencing used memory CD4+ T cells sorted from blood. Subset: CD45RA-negative fraction. This CDR3 is CASSLSGGRAREQYF. CDR3 in DNA: TGTGCCAGCAGCTTATCCGGGGGGAGGGCGCGTGAGCAGTACTTC. Based on the CDR3 plus reference TRBV7-2 and TRBJ2-7, the full variable domain is GAGVSQSPSNKVTEKGKDVELRCDPISGHTALYWYRQSLGQGLEFLIYFQGNSAPDKSGLPSDRFSAERTGGSVSTLTIQRTQQEDSAVYLCASSLSGGRAREQYFGPGTRLTVT.